These 3 T cell receptor beta chains originate from one sample sequenced in a study of glioma-infiltrating T cells after dendritic cell vaccination. Clones were read by immunoSEQ multiplex PCR, and TCRdb kept only the in-frame ones, dropping some. The repertoire holds around 100,000 clones, less than 90% seen once, with 6% to 8.5% in the top ten. The time point here: after dendritic cell vaccination, including at tumor progression/relapse. The sample consisted of blood, taken after dendritic cell vaccination. These receptors were obtained from a human donor with glioblastoma.

The chain combines TRBV11-2 with TRBJ2-7; D may be TRBD1 (6 bases). Germline V gene sequence: CDR1 SGHAT, CDR2 FQNNGV. Trimming took 10 bases from V and 1 from J, leaving 14 bases between them. The CDR3 has 13 amino acids. The CDR3 nucleotides read TGTGCCACCTCGGGCACAGGGTCCTACGAGCAGTACTTC. Translation gives CATSGTGSYEQYF. Full variable domain (outside the CDR3, taken from reference TRBV11-2 and TRBJ2-7): EAGVAQSPRYKIIEKRQSVAFWCNPISGHATLYWYQQILGQGPKLLIQFQNNGVVDDSQLPKDRFSAERLKGVDSTLKIQPAKLEDSAVYLCATSGTGSYEQYFGPGTRLTVT.

For the CDR3, the DNA is TGTGCCAGCAGCCGACAGGGAACAGATACGCAGTATTTT. Its protein product is CASSRQGTDTQYF. The rearrangement joins TRBV6-5 to TRBJ2-3; TRBD1 matches 7 bases. Germline CDR1 MNHEY, CDR2 SVGAGI. The CDR3 runs 13 residues. J was trimmed by 3 bases and V by 6 bases; bases with no gene match: 3.

This chain connects TRBV2 to TRBJ2-7; D may be TRBD2 (5 bases). Germline V gene lookup returns CDR1 SNHLY and CDR2 FYNNEI. The CDR3 is made up of 14 amino acids. V lost 7 bases and J 3 bases, leaving 16 bases between the germline ends. The CDR3 spells CASNDPWESYEQYF. CDR3 in DNA: TGTGCCAGCAACGATCCCTGGGAGAGCTACGAGCAGTACTTC.